Following are 27 T cell receptor beta chains from one sample sequenced in a study of OX40 agonist ivuxolimab in advanced cancers. Clones were sequenced by immunoSEQ multiplex PCR, and TCRdb holds only the in-frame ones, with some missing. The data show roughly 66,000 clones, 80% to 85% seen once. Material: CD4+ or CD8+ T cells sorted from blood, obtained in a trial of the OX40 agonist ivuxolimab. All receptors derive from an adult with an advanced solid tumor such as melanoma, head and neck, liver or kidney cancer.

This clone has just one count. The chain combines TRBV7-2 with TRBJ1-5; D not resolved. Trimming shortened V by 0 bases and J by 7 bases, and 10 bases separated the two germline ends. The CDR3 consists of 14 residues. Germline lookup yields CDR1 SGHTA and CDR2 FQGNSA. CDR3 nucleotide sequence: TGTGCCAGCAGCTTAGCTTTGGGAGGACAGCCCCAGCATTTT. This gives the protein CASSLALGGQPQHF.

The CDR3 protein is CASSLDESTEAFF. The CDR3 DNA follows: TGCGCCAGCAGCTTAGATGAGTCCACTGAAGCTTTCTTT. The chain has TRBV5-1 and TRBJ1-1; D unclear. The germline V gene encodes CDR1 SGHRS and CDR2 YFSETQ. The V and J ends lost 2 bases and 4 bases respectively, with 9 bases between them. This CDR3 region has 13 residues.

V is TRBV11-2 and J is TRBJ1-2; tentatively, D is TRBD1 (5 bases). Germline values: CDR1 SGHAT, CDR2 FQNNGV. Trimming pared 1 base from V and 7 bases from J, leaving 10 bases between. The CDR3 extends over 13 amino acids. Here the CDR3 DNA reads TGTGCCAGCAGCTTAGGCGGGCAGGGTGGCTACACCTTC. Its translation is CASSLGGQGGYTF.

This sequence joins TRBV5-1 and TRBJ2-1, with D perhaps matching TRBD1 (6 bases). The V and J ends lost 0 bases and 2 bases respectively, with 15 bases between them. This CDR3 is built from 17 residues. Germline lookup yields CDR1 SGHRS and CDR2 YFSETQ. CDR3 in amino acids: CASSLVLGRGPYNEQFF. The CDR3 DNA follows: TGCGCCAGCAGCTTGGTTTTGGGCAGGGGTCCCTACAATGAGCAGTTCTTC.

There are a few counts of this clone. The CDR3 sequence is CSVPLGNSYEQYF. Written as DNA, the CDR3 is TGCAGCGTCCCTCTAGGAAACTCCTACGAGCAGTACTTC. The chain links TRBV29-1 to TRBJ2-7; D is unclear. The CDR3 is made up of 13 amino acids. V lost 6 bases and J 0 bases, leaving 12 bases between the germline ends. CDR1 and CDR2 (germline): SQVTM, ANQGSEA.

This chain links TRBV6-5 with TRBJ1-1; D might be TRBD1 (5 bases). V was shortened by 6 bases and J by 1 base, with 9 bases between the two germline ends. In germline, CDR1 is MNHEY, CDR2 SVGAGI. The length of the CDR3 is 13 residues. CDR3 residues: CASSRTSNTEAFF. In DNA form, the CDR3 reads TGTGCCAGCAGCCGGACATCGAACACTGAAGCTTTCTTT.

The chain carries TRBV2 and TRBJ2-1, with 11 bases lining up with TRBD2. The V segment lost 7 bases and the J segment 5 bases; nucleotides outside the gene matches: 4. This CDR3 region has 14 residues. Looked up from germline, CDR1 is SNHLY and CDR2 is FYNNEI. The CDR3 spells CASNVAGGHNEQFF. CDR3 DNA sequence: TGTGCCAGCAACGTAGCGGGAGGGCACAATGAGCAGTTCTTC.

The chain is built from TRBV5-4 and TRBJ2-1; D gene uncertain. Trimming left V 7 bases short and J 7 bases short, with 12 bases between. Germline values: CDR1 SGHNT, CDR2 YYREEE (reference sequence). The CDR3 is 12 amino acids. The chain's CDR3 is CASGVSANEQFF. CDR3 nucleotides: TGTGCCAGCGGGGTCTCTGCGAATGAGCAGTTCTTC.

Note on this clone: This sample includes further DNA sequences coding for the same CDR3. The chain links TRBV10-3 to TRBJ2-3; 7 bases agree with TRBD1. From germline, CDR1 is ENHRY and CDR2 SYGVKD. This CDR3 contains 14 residues. Unmatched junction bases numbered 8, after V lost 9 bases and J lost 2 bases. CDR3 DNA: TGTGCCATTAAACCGGGACAGAACACAGATACGCAGTATTTT. It yields the protein CAIKPGQNTDTQYF.

The chain couples TRBV19 to TRBJ2-7; tentatively, D is TRBD1 (6 bases). From germline, CDR1 is LNHDA and CDR2 SQIVND (reference sequence). The length of the CDR3 is 14 residues. The germline V and J ends were trimmed by 5 bases and 5 bases, with 16 bases remaining between them. The CDR3 spells CASSRATGLNEQYF. DNA for the CDR3: TGTGCCAGTAGTCGAGCAACAGGGTTAAACGAGCAGTACTTC.

V and J are TRBV15 and TRBJ2-2, with a possible D match to TRBD1 (5 bases). Germline V CDR1 and CDR2: LNHNV, YYDKDF (reference sequence). This CDR3 has 18 residues. With 1 base removed from V and 0 bases from J, the gap between germline ends came to 15 bases. CDR3 DNA sequence: TGTGCCACCAGCAGAGTCCCTGTGGGGCGGCCGAACACCGGGGAGCTGTTTTTT. Translated: CATSRVPVGRPNTGELFF. The full variable domain, in which reference TRBV15 and TRBJ2-2 provide the parts outside the CDR3, is DAMVIQNPRYQVTQFGKPVTLSCSQTLNHNVMYWYQQKSSQAPKLLFHYYDKDFNNEADTPDNFQSRRPNTSFCFLDIRSPGLGDTAMYLCATSRVPVGRPNTGELFFGEGSRLTVL.

This chain uses TRBV5-6 with TRBJ2-3, with D possibly being TRBD2 (6 bases). The CDR3 is 15 residues long. Between the trimmed V and J ends, which lost 3 bases and 1 base, there was a span of 12 bases. CDR1 is SGHDT, CDR2 YYEEEE, per germline. The CDR3 DNA is TGTGCCAGCAGCTCCTATAGCGGACGCACAGATACGCAGTATTTT. Its translation is CASSSYSGRTDTQYF.

V is TRBV6-5 and J is TRBJ1-1; weak D call: TRBD1 (5 bases). V was cut by 2 bases and J by 4 bases, with 14 bases left in between. The CDR3 runs to 15 residues. From germline, CDR1 is MNHEY and CDR2 SVGAGI. CDR3 in DNA: TGTGCCAGCAGTTACCGAGGGGTGGGGGGCACTGAAGCTTTCTTT. Its translation is CASSYRGVGGTEAFF.

V usage is TRBV14 and J usage is TRBJ2-1; D gene uncertain. The CDR3 runs to 15 residues. CDR1 is SGHDN, CDR2 FVKESK, per germline. Between the trimmed V and J ends, which lost 2 bases and 2 bases, there was a span of 10 bases. DNA of the CDR3: TGTGCCAGCAGCCAAAAATCAGGTGCCTACAATGAGCAGTTCTTC. It codes for CASSQKSGAYNEQFF.

The chain combines TRBV28 with TRBJ2-7, with 8 bases matching TRBD1. The CDR3 contains 20 residues. Trimming at V came to 8 bases and at J to 0 bases, leaving 24 bases not matched to a gene. Germline V gene sequence: CDR1 MDHEN, CDR2 SYDVKM. CDR3 DNA: TGTGCCAGCGTCTCAGGGGGCTTGAAGGGAGCGGGCCTTAGCTCCTACGAGCAGTACTTC. It is translated as CASVSGGLKGAGLSSYEQYF.

This clone was seen only once. The chain uses TRBV27 and TRBJ2-7; D may be TRBD2 (5 bases). CDR3 size: 15 residues. V lost 7 bases and J lost 2, with 18 bases in between. CDR1 MNHEY and CDR2 SMNVEV come from the germline V gene (reference sequence). CDR3 coding DNA: TGTGCCAGCATGGTTCGGGAATTGGGAACCTACGAGCAGTACTTC. This codes for CASMVRELGTYEQYF.

This chain connects TRBV9 to TRBJ1-2, with D possibly TRBD1 on 5 matching bases. V was pared by 4 bases and J by 6 bases, with 16 bases between. Germline lookup yields CDR1 SGDLS and CDR2 YYNGEE. This CDR3 comprises 14 residues. CDR3 amino acids: CASSPMGWGDGYTF. DNA of the CDR3: TGTGCCAGCAGCCCCATGGGGTGGGGGGATGGCTACACCTTC.

CDR3 sequence reads: CASSQELAGANEQFF. The CDR3 nucleotides are TGCGCCAGCAGCCAAGAACTAGCGGGAGCCAATGAGCAGTTCTTC. V and J are TRBV4-3 and TRBJ2-1, with 11 bases aligning to TRBD2. The CDR3 covers 15 residues. J was trimmed by 6 bases and V by 0 bases; bases with no gene match: 1. Germline CDR1 is LGHNA and CDR2 is YSLEER.

The chain carries TRBV9 and TRBJ1-1; D remains ambiguous. The V and J ends lost 0 bases and 4 bases respectively, with 13 bases between them. There are 15 residues in the CDR3. Germline lookup yields CDR1 SGDLS and CDR2 YYNGEE. The DNA of the CDR3 is TGTGCCAGCAGCGTAGAACGAGTGGTTGGCACTGAAGCTTTCTTT. Translated, it gives CASSVERVVGTEAFF. Full variable domain (missing parts from reference TRBV9 and TRBJ1-1): DSGVTQTPKHLITATGQRVTLRCSPRSGDLSVYWYQQSLDQGLQFLIQYYNGEERAKGNILERFSAQQFPDLHSELNLSSLELGDSALYFCASSVERVVGTEAFFGQGTRLTVV.

This chain joins TRBV13 and TRBJ2-2; 9 positions match TRBD1. The CDR3 length is 15 residues. CDR1 PRHDT and CDR2 FYEKMQ come from the germline V gene (reference sequence). V lost 5 bases, J lost 5 bases, and 6 bases stayed unmatched. In nucleotides, the CDR3 is TGTGCCAGCAGCGAACAGGGGGCGCGTACCGGGGAGCTGTTTTTT. Protein: CASSEQGARTGELFF.

The CDR3 sequence is CSVEGQGYPNEQFF. DNA of the CDR3: TGCAGCGTTGAGGGACAGGGTTACCCCAATGAGCAGTTCTTC. V and J are TRBV29-1 and TRBJ2-1, with TRBD1 identical over 9 bases. Germline V gene data show CDR1 as SQVTM and CDR2 as ANQGSEA. J was trimmed by 6 bases and V by 3 bases; bases with no gene match: 6. The CDR3 totals 14 residues.

V gene TRBV6-5 combines with J gene TRBJ1-1; D is ambiguous. Trimming removed 5 bases from V and 3 bases from J, with 10 bases in between. Germline V gene lookup returns CDR1 MNHEY and CDR2 SVGAGI. This CDR3 comprises 13 residues. CDR3 in amino acids: CASSPFLDTEAFF. DNA of the CDR3: TGTGCCAGCAGTCCCTTCCTCGACACTGAAGCTTTCTTT.

This sequence joins TRBV5-1 and TRBJ1-1, with D perhaps matching TRBD1 (6 bases). Trimming shortened V by 1 base and J by 5 bases, and 12 bases separated the two germline ends. The CDR3 sequence is 14 residues long. Germline V gene lookup returns CDR1 SGHRS and CDR2 YFSETQ. The CDR3 coding sequence is TGCGCCAGCAGCTTGCTACAGGGCGATACTGAAGCTTTCTTT. This sequence encodes CASSLLQGDTEAFF.

The chain has TRBV11-3 and TRBJ2-4, with D hard to call. CDR1 is SGHNT and CDR2 is YENEEA in the germline V gene. The length of the CDR3 is 14 residues. V was cut by 5 bases and J by 1 base, with 9 bases left in between. CDR3: CASSLRWAKNIQYF. In nucleotides, the CDR3 is TGTGCCAGCAGCCTACGATGGGCCAAAAACATTCAGTACTTC. Combining the CDR3 with reference TRBV11-3 and TRBJ2-4 gives the whole variable domain EAGVVQSPRYKIIEKKQPVAFWCNPISGHNTLYWYLQNLGQGPELLIRYENEEAVDDSQLPKDRFSAERLKGVDSTLKIQPAELGDSAVYLCASSLRWAKNIQYFGAGTRLSVL.

To note about this clone: At the DNA level, this CDR3 is encoded by other sequences in the same sample as well. Here the CDR3 DNA reads TGTGCCAGCAGCTTAGTGCCTGAGACCTACGAGCAGTACTTC. It specifies CASSLVPETYEQYF. The V and J genes are TRBV7-2 and TRBJ2-7; D unresolved. The length of the CDR3 is 14 residues. V was trimmed by 1 base and J by 2 bases, leaving 9 bases between them. The V gene's germline CDR1 is SGHTA and CDR2 FQGNSA.

V gene TRBV5-1 combines with J gene TRBJ2-1; perhaps TRBD2 as D (6 bases). Germline-derived CDR1 and CDR2 are SGHRS and YFSETQ. The V gene lost 4 bases and the J gene lost 1 base, with 15 bases spanning the gap. This CDR3 is built from 16 residues. CDR3 DNA sequence: TGCGCCAGCAGCCCGGGACTTGGCCCGTCCTACAATGAGCAGTTCTTC. Protein product: CASSPGLGPSYNEQFF. The variable domain in full, completed from reference TRBV5-1 and TRBJ2-1, reads KAGVTQTPRYLIKTRGQQVTLSCSPISGHRSVSWYQQTPGQGLQFLFEYFSETQRNKGNFPGRFSGRQFSNSRSEMNVSTLELGDSALYLCASSPGLGPSYNEQFFGPGTRLTVL.

As to this clone: The sample carries other DNA sequences with the same CDR3. J is TRBJ1-5 and V is TRBV5-1; possibly TRBD1 for D (6 bases). The V end was cut by 1 base, the J end by 5 bases, with 10 bases between. Germline V lookup: CDR1 SGHRS, CDR2 YFSETQ. The CDR3 has 14 residues. The DNA of the CDR3 is TGCGCCAGCAGCTTGCAGCCAGGGGATCAGCCCCAGCATTTT. Protein: CASSLQPGDQPQHF.